This T cell receptor (beta chain) was retrieved from a study of cytomegalovirus exposure and HLA in healthy donors. General study findings and limits: Cytomegalovirus status, reportedly, was diagnosed with high specificity and sensitivity by the classifier. Being productive about 87% or about 30% of the time was typical of most TCR beta V segments in an earlier analysis. Presence/absence analyses rested on an assumption that sequencing depth was roughly uniform across donors.

Notes on this clone: As yet, its antigen is unknown.

Vbeta (60) and Jbeta (13) primers were used in the PCR. Assay used: immunoSEQ multiplex PCR; TCRdb lists only in-frame clones, some missing. The profile shows more than 85,000 clones, approximately 68% of them singletons. CDR3 length: 18 residues. The V gene's germline CDR1 is LNHDA and CDR2 SQIVND (reference sequence). The V and J ends lost 5 bases and 8 bases, in that order; junction bases with no gene match: 21. Sequencing was performed on PBMCs. The receptor was isolated from a woman younger than 30 in good health and CMV-seropositive. This chain uses TRBV19 with TRBJ2-1; 7 bases align to TRBD1. CDR3 loop: CASSPHPYIRDSEDEQFF. CDR3 sequence (DNA): TGTGCCAGTAGTCCGCACCCCTATATCCGGGACAGTGAGGATGAGCAGTTCTTC.